The source of this TCR beta chain is a study of cytomegalovirus exposure and HLA in healthy donors listed by TCRdb under 2017. As for the study more broadly: In an earlier analysis of some 610 of the donors, 276 Gb of sequence data and 90 million to 120 million unique TCR beta sequences from roughly 180 million T cells were reported. Roughly 300 gigabases of sequencing data and roughly 90 million unique TCR sequences were included in an early release covering 550 to 650 HLA-typed donors. Of the 350 to 400 genotyped donors, around 81% fell in the genetic ancestry cluster associated with self-reported Caucasian donors. The aim of the study was to test whether cataloging public T cell receptors could identify signatures of past pathogen exposure. The study profiled the T cell repertoires of hundreds of subjects by immunosequencing and related them to cytomegalovirus serostatus. Along with the approximately 650-subject first cohort, a separate validation cohort of about 110 different subjects was used. To predict cytomegalovirus infection status, the study brought together high-throughput TCR immunosequencing, statistical association of individual TCRs with disease status, and machine learning. A later analysis re-analyzed previously published TCR beta repertoires from 500 to 700 donors and added high-resolution HLA genotyping to study TCR occurrence patterns. Rather than drawing on any new phenotypic data, the later analysis identified candidate immune exposures from TCR beta sequences and the way those sequences occurred across donors. An earlier analysis of around 640 of the donors used high-throughput TCR beta sequencing to judge whether each TCR beta V gene segment behaved as functional or pseudogenic. Donor age, sex, ethnicity and CMV serostatus were compiled alongside the repertoire data. A later genetic analysis used genome-wide SNP genotypes for about three fifths of the 666 donors, treating that subset as a discovery cohort. Every repertoire in the discovery cohort had been generated on one and the same sequencing platform. Class I and class II HLA loci were covered by the typing at four-digit resolution. The number of typed donors differed by locus: about 629-640 for A, B, C, DRB1 and DQB1; 522 for DQA1; some 610 for DPA1; and about 450 for DPB1. Roughly five DR-DQ haplotypes were treated as single units for association and clustering because of strong linkage in the cohort. On average, roughly 240,000 unique TCR beta nucleotide sequences were sequenced per donor among about 400 genotyped donors of the cohort, with about 19% of those sequences being non-productive. Broader findings and caveats from the paper: Several of the top co-occurrence clusters appeared to be linked to parvovirus B19, influenza, CMV and Epstein-Barr virus, according to a later analysis. It was suggested by the authors that the approach could potentially be generalized to other disease states and immunological phenotypes. A later analysis found that HLA-associated TCR beta chains were more clonally expanded and had lower generation probabilities than equally common non-associated chains. Correlated functional status among segregating V segments might reflect linkage disequilibrium, but an unknown experimental factor could not be ruled out. When HLA alleles, especially DR and DQ, strongly co-occurred, attributing TCR associations to individual alleles was difficult. Over 15 rarely observed V segments, including chromosome 9 orphons, were excluded from the earlier analysis of a few hundred of the donors because counts were too low. In a later analysis, 16,951 TCR beta sequences were associated with specific HLA alleles at a false discovery rate of 0.05. In a later analysis, most CMV-associated TCR beta chains were found to appear HLA-restricted, with HLA associations seemingly driven largely by CMV exposure. In vitro tests confirmed that a few of the cytomegalovirus-associated TCR beta chains recognize cytomegalovirus antigens. Cytomegalovirus status was reported to be diagnosed by the classifier with high specificity and sensitivity in both the original and validation cohorts. A further reported finding was that TCR beta sequences accurately predicted the HLA-A and HLA-B alleles for most subjects in the first cohort. In a later genetic analysis, fewer N-insertions in productive TCRs were reported among donors in an Asian-associated ancestry cluster than the roughly 640-donor mean. A total of roughly 160 TCR beta chains were listed by the study as associated with cytomegalovirus. A later genetic analysis associated a missense DCLRE1C variant with V-gene and J-gene trimming of TCR beta chains, and an independent cohort replicated the association. Sequencing depth was assumed to be roughly uniform across donors in the presence/absence analyses, though that assumption may not hold. Broadly in line with IMGT annotations, most TCR beta V segments showed up in productive rearrangements about 90% or about 30% of the time in an earlier analysis of approximately 600 of the donors. A later analysis found that TCR association rates varied across HLA loci, with DRB1 alleles showing the most associated TCRs and HLA-C alleles the fewest. Some IMGT-functional V segments, including TRBV6-2 and TRBV6-3, could not be told apart with the 87-base-pair reads, so those segments were excluded. HLA typing was unavailable for some donors at each locus, so association tests used only the typed subset. While some public TCRs were present in many individuals, most TCR sequences turned up only very rarely across donors. A cluster of highly shared sequence variants was judged likely to be a technical artifact of the sequencing pipeline. This cohort had only TCR beta chains sequenced, and the lack of alpha or paired-chain data limited which features could be detected. CMV serostatus was the only immune exposure information available for the cohort.

To prepare the library, the immunoSEQ multiplex PCR assay was applied. A mixture of 60 forward primers for TCR Vbeta segments and 13 reverse primers for TCR Jbeta segments was used in the multiplex PCR. The CDR3 region of rearranged TCR beta genes was amplified from genomic DNA by a multiplex PCR assay. On the Illumina HiSeq System, the amplified TCR beta libraries were sequenced as 87-base-pair reads. As for the original processing: In a later analysis, some 80 million unique TCR beta chains were counted across the 500 to 850 repertoires, and some 10 million of these chains were shared by at least two donors. A nearest-neighbor algorithm error-corrected the raw reads and collapsed the reads into unique sequences, merging closely related sequences to remove PCR and sequencing errors. To assign V, D and J gene segments, CDR3 sequences were aligned to IMGT reference sequences. For a sequence to be retained, at least a six-nucleotide match to both a V gene segment and a J gene segment was required. A rearrangement was called productive if the CDR3 had no stop codons and remained in frame with V and J, and every other rearrangement was called non-productive. Following IMGT convention, CDR3 was defined as the stretch from the second conserved V-encoded cysteine to the conserved J-encoded phenylalanine. In an earlier analysis of 550 to 650 of the donors, sequences lacking an unambiguous match to a single V gene segment were excluded. An earlier analysis of several hundred of the donors called V segments functional above 56.7% productive rearrangements and segregating when the between-donor standard deviation exceeded 5%. To diagnose cytomegalovirus status from the catalog of TCR beta chain sequences, a statistical classification framework was built. V and J gene assignment, in a later analysis, came from comparing TCR nucleotide sequences with IMGT/GENE-DB human TR gene sequences. The TCRdist pipeline was used in a later analysis to assign CDR3 sequences and most-parsimonious VDJ recombination scenarios. In a later analysis, each TCR beta chain was defined by its CDR3 amino acid sequence together with its V-gene family, and reads without a unique V-gene family were excluded. A later analysis removed 592 highly shared, low-generation-probability nucleotide sequences to deal with suspected cross-contamination and a sequencing artifact. For each public chain, a later analysis derived a clonal expansion index from normalized ranks of inferred template counts within each repertoire. In a later analysis, generation probabilities were computed with a VDJ recombination model fitted to out-of-frame rearrangements, and the resulting probabilities were checked against IGoR. A later analysis scored TCR-TCR, TCR-HLA and TCR-CMV co-occurrence with hypergeometric tests, applying a repertoire-size bias correction to TCR pairs. A later analysis estimated false discovery rates by permuting HLA or CMV assignments 20 times. A later analysis grouped co-occurring TCRs with DBSCAN, adding TCRdist sequence similarity when clustering within HLA-allele-positive subsets. Co-occurrence clustering excluded repertoires with fewer than 30,000 or more than 120,000 public chains, plus five with anomalous nucleotide sharing. The source is immuneACCESS, and TCRdb retained only in-frame sequences with V and J called. Part of the clones is not carried over; for the studies checked, unresolved V genes explain less than half of this, and the remainder is unexplained. Clone size and V and J calls were adopted from that table, with D and trimming inferred from the DNA. Counted in this sample were 150,000 to 180,000 clones; around 80% of them appeared once. The top ten constitute roughly 4% of the sample.

The cohort consisted of approximately 690 healthy bone marrow donors. All cohort members were sampled while nominally healthy, although unrecorded immune exposures were likely present. The donor was CMV seronegative and was included in the group of a few hundred seronegative cohort members. A peripheral blood sample was provided by each donor, and peripheral blood mononuclear cells were used for TCR beta sequencing. Genomic DNA extraction from the blood cell samples was performed with the Qiagen DNeasy Blood Extraction Kit. In the case of this clone: Its antigen is still unknown. No base quality values were provided; no much bigger clone lies one nucleotide off.

In the germline V gene, CDR1 corresponds to WSHSY and CDR2 to SAAADI. V loses 8 bases of germline sequence and J loses 7 bases, and the interval between the two ends is 17 bases. Counted from cysteine to phenylalanine, this CDR3 has 14 amino acids. Only CDR3 DNA is held: 42 bases, read in frame from base 1. Sequences were obtained from PBMCs. The receptor was derived from a middle-aged woman in good health and CMV-seronegative. The chain is made from TRBV10-2 and TRBJ2-2, with no confident D gene call. The CDR3 loop reads CASRQAPLSGELFF. The DNA reads as follows: TGCGCCAGCCGCCAGGCCCCCCTCAGCGGGGAGCTGTTTTTT.